This paragraph reports one T cell receptor (beta chain). The data originate from a study of type 1 regulatory T cells. Study summary: An in vitro protocol generated T-allo10, a Tr1-enriched, alloantigen-specific CD4 T cell product.

MiXCR, run by TCRdb on the reads, gives a single entry per CDR3 protein. The repertoire has some 90,000 distinct CDR3 sequences, roughly 31% of them found once; the top ten carry 2% to 2.5%. Trimming stripped 6 bases from V and 0 bases from J, with 11 bases between. The CDR3 sequence is 13 residues long. Looked up from germline, CDR1 is SQVTM and CDR2 is ANQGSEA. The chain employs TRBV29-1 and TRBJ1-1; weak D call: TRBD1 (6 bases). Sequenced sample: CD4+ T cells, either the whole sample or a sorted fraction (not recorded which). The source is a human donor in good health. Here the CDR3 reads CSVRQELNTEAFF. Written as DNA, the CDR3 is TGCAGCGTAAGACAGGAACTGAACACTGAAGCTTTCTTT.